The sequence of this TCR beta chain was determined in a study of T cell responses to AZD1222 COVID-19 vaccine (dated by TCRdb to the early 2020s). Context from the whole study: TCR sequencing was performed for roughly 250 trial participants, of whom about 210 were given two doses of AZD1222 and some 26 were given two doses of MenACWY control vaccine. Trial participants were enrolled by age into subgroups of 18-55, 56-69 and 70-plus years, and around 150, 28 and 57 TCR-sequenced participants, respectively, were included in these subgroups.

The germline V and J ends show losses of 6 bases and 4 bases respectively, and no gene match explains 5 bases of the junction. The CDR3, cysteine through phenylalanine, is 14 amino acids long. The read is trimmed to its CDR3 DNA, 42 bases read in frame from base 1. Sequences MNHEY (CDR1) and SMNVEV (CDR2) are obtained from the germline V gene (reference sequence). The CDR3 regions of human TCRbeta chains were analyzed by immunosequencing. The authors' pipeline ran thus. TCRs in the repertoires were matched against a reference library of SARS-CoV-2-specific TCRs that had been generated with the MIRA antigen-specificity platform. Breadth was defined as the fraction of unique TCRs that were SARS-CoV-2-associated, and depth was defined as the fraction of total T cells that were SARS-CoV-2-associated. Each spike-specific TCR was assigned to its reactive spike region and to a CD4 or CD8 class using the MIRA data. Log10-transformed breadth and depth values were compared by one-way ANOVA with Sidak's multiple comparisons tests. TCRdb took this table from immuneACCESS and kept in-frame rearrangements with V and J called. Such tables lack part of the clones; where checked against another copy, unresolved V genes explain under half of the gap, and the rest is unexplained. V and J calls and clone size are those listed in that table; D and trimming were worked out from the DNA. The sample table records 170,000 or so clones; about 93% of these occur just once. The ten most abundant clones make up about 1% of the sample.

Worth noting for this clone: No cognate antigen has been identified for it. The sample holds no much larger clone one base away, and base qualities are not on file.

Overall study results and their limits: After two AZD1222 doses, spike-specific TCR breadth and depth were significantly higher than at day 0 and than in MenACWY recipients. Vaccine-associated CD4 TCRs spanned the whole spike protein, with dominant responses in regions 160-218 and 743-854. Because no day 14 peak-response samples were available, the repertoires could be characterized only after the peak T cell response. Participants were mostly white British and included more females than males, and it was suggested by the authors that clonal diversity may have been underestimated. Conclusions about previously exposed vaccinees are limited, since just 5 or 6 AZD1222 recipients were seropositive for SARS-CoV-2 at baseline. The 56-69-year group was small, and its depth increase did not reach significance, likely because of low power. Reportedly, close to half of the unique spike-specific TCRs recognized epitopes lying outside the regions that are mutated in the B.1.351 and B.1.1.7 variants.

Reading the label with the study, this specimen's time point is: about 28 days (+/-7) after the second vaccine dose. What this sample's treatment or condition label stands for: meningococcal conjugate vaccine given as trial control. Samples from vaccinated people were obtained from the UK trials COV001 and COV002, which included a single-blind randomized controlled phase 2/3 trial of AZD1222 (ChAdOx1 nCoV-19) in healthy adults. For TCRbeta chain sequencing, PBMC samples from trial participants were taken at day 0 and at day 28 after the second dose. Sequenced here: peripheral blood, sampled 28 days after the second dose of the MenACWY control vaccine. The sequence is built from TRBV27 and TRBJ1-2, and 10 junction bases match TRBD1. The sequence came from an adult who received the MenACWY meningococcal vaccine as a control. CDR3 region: CASRRQGAPYGYTF. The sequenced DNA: TGTGCCAGCAGACGACAGGGGGCGCCCTATGGCTACACCTTC.